This paragraph covers one T cell receptor (beta chain) sequence. The data originate from a study of blood T cell repertoires in COVID-19. The study recruited people aged 18 to 89 years across approximately 24 US areas. CDR1 SGHDN and CDR2 FVKESK come from the germline V gene. CDR3 size: 19 residues. Unmatched junction bases numbered 9, after V lost 3 bases and J lost 5 bases. The table came from immunoSEQ multiplex PCR; TCRdb's copy has only in-frame clones and leaves some out. Among fewer than 350,000 clones listed, almost 90% were seen once. The chain joins TRBV14 to TRBJ2-2; 16 bases align to TRBD2. The material sequenced was PBMCs or T cells enriched from blood (not recorded which). The sequence was obtained from a woman aged 18-29 years with acute COVID-19. The CDR3 DNA is TGTGCCAGCAGCCACGGGACTAGCGGGAGGGCCCGGACTACCGGGGAGCTGTTTTTT. It yields the protein CASSHGTSGRARTTGELFF.